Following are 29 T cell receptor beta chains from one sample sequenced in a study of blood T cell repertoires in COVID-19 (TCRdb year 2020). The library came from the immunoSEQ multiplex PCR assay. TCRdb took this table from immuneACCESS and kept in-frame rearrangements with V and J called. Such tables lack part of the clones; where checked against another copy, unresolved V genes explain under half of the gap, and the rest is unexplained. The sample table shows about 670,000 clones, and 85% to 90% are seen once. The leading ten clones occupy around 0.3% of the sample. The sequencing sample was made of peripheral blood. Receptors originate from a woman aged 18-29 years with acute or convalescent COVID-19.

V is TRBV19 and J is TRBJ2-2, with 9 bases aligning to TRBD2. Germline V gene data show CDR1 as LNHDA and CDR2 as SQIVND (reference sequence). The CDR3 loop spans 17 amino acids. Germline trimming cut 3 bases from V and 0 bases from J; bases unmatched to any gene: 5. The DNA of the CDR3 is TGTGCCAGTAGTATGATTAGCGGGGGCTCGAACACCGGGGAGCTGTTTTTT. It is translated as CASSMISGGSNTGELFF.

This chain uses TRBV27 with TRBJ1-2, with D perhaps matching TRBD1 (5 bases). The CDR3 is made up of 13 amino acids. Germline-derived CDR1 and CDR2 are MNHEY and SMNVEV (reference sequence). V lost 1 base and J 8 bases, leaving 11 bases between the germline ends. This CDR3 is CASSLFGGVGYTF. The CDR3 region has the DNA TGTGCCAGCAGTTTATTTGGAGGGGTCGGCTACACCTTC.

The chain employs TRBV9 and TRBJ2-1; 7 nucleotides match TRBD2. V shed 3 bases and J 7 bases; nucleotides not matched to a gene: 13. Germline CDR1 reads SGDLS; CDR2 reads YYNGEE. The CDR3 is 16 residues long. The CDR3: CASSASGGTLWNEQFF. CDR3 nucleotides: TGTGCCAGCAGCGCCTCGGGGGGAACACTTTGGAATGAGCAGTTCTTC.

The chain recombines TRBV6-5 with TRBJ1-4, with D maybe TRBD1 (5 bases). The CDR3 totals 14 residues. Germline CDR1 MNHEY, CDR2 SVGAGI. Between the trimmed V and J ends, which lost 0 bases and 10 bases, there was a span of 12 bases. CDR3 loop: CASSYSRQGGKLFF. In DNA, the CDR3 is TGTGCCAGCAGTTACTCGAGGCAGGGCGGAAAACTGTTTTTT.

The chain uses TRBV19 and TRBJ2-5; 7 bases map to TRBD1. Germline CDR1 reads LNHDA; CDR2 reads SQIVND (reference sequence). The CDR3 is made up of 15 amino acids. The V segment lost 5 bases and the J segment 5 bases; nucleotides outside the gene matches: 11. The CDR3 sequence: CASSPGTVEFETQYF. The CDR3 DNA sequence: TGTGCCAGTAGTCCAGGGACAGTTGAGTTCGAGACCCAGTACTTC. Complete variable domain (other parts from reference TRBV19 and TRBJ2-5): DGGITQSPKYLFRKEGQNVTLSCEQNLNHDAMYWYRQDPGQGLRLIYYSQIVNDFQKGDIAEGYSVSREKKESFPLTVTSAQKNPTAFYLCASSPGTVEFETQYFGPGTRLLVL.

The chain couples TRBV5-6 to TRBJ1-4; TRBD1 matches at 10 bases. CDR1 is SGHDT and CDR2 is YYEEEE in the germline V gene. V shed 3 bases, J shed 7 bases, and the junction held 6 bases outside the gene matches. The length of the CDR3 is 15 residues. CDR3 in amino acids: CASSWGQGPGEKLFF. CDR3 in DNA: TGTGCCAGCAGCTGGGGACAGGGGCCGGGTGAAAAACTGTTTTTT.

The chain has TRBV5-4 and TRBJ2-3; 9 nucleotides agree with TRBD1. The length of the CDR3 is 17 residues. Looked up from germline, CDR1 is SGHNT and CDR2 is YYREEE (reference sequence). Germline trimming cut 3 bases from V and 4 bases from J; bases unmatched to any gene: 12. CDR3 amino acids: CASSWVIGQGLADTQYF. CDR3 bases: TGTGCCAGCAGCTGGGTGATAGGACAGGGGTTGGCAGATACGCAGTATTTT.

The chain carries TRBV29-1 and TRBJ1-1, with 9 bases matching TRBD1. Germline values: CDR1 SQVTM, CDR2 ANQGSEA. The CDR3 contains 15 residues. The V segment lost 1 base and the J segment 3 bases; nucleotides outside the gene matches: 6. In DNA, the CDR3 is TGCAGCGTTGAAGGACACGGACAGGGGCACACTGAAGCTTTCTTT. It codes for CSVEGHGQGHTEAFF.

Here the CDR3 reads CASTPGTGKKEPQHF. The CDR3 DNA follows: TGCGCCAGCACCCCCGGGACAGGGAAAAAGGAGCCCCAGCATTTT. The chain carries TRBV4-1 and TRBJ1-5, with 9 nucleotides matching TRBD1. J gave up 8 bases and V 7 bases, and 12 bases lay outside the gene matches. The CDR3 runs to 15 residues. CDR1 is MGHRA and CDR2 is YSYEKL in the germline V gene.

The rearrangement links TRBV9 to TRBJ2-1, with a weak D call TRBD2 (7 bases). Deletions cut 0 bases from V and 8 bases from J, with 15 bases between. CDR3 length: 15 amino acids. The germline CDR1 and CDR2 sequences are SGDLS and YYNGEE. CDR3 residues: CASSVATGGMDEQFF. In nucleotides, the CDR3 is TGTGCCAGCAGCGTAGCGACGGGGGGCATGGATGAGCAGTTCTTC. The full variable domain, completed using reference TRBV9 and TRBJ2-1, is DSGVTQTPKHLITATGQRVTLRCSPRSGDLSVYWYQQSLDQGLQFLIQYYNGEERAKGNILERFSAQQFPDLHSELNLSSLELGDSALYFCASSVATGGMDEQFFGPGTRLTVL.

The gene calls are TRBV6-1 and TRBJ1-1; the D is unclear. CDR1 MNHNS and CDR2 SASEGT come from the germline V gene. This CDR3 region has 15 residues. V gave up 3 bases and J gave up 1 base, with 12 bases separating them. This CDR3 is CASSERLLGNTEAFF. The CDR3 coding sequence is TGTGCCAGCAGTGAGCGACTTTTGGGGAACACTGAAGCTTTCTTT.

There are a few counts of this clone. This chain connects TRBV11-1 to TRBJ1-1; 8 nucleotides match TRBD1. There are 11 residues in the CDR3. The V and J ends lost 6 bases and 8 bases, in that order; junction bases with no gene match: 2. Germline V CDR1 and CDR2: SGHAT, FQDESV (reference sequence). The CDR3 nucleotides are TGTGCCAGCAGAGGGGACAGGGAAGCTTTCTTT. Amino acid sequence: CASRGDREAFF. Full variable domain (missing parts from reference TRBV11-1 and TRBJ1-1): EAEVAQSPRYKITEKSQAVAFWCDPISGHATLYWYRQILGQGPELLVQFQDESVVDDSQLPKDRFSAERLKGVDSTLKIQPAELGDSAMYLCASRGDREAFFGQGTRLTVV.

The CDR3 loop reads CASSQVFGDRGKETQYF. The CDR3 DNA is TGTGCCAGCAGCCAAGTTTTCGGTGACAGGGGGAAGGAGACCCAGTACTTC. This chain uses TRBV4-2 with TRBJ2-5, with 9 nucleotides matching TRBD1. This CDR3 comprises 17 residues. CDR1 is LGHNA and CDR2 is YNFKEQ in the germline V gene. J lost 5 bases, V lost 1 base, and 11 bases had no gene match.

CDR3 region: CASSVQGEPTDSPLHF. The CDR3 DNA reads TGTGCCAGCAGCGTACAGGGGGAACCAACGGATTCACCCCTCCACTTT. V is TRBV9 and J is TRBJ1-6; TRBD1 agrees at 7 bases. Germline CDR1 SGDLS, CDR2 YYNGEE. The V and J ends lost 1 base and 8 bases, in that order; junction bases with no gene match: 9. The CDR3 is 16 amino acids. The full variable domain, in which reference TRBV9 and TRBJ1-6 provide the parts outside the CDR3, is DSGVTQTPKHLITATGQRVTLRCSPRSGDLSVYWYQQSLDQGLQFLIQYYNGEERAKGNILERFSAQQFPDLHSELNLSSLELGDSALYFCASSVQGEPTDSPLHFGNGTRLTVT.

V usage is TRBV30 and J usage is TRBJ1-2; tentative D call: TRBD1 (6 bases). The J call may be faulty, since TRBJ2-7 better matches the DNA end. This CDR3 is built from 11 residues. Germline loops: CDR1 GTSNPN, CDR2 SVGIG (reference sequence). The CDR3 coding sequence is TGTGCCTGGGGGGGCCCCCTGGGACAGTACTTC. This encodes CAWGGPLGQYF.

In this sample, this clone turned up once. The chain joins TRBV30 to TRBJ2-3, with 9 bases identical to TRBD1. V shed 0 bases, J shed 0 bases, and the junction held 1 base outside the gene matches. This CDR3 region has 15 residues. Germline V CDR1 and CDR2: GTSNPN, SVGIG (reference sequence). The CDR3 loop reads CAWSVGQGSTDTQYF. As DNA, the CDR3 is TGTGCCTGGAGTGTAGGACAGGGGAGCACAGATACGCAGTATTTT.

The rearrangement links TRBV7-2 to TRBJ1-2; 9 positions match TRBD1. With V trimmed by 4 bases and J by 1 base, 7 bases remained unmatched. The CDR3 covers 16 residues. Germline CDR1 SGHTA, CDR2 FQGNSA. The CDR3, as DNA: TGTGCCAGCAGCTCGTTCCGGGACAGGGTTAACTATGGCTACACCTTC. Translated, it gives CASSSFRDRVNYGYTF.

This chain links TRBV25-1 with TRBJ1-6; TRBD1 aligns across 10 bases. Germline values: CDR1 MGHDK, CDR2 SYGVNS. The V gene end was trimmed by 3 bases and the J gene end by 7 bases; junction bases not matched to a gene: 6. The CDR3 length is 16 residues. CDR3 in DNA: TGTGCCAGCAGTGACTTTGACAGGGGGCAGAATTCACCCCTCCACTTT. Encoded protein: CASSDFDRGQNSPLHF.

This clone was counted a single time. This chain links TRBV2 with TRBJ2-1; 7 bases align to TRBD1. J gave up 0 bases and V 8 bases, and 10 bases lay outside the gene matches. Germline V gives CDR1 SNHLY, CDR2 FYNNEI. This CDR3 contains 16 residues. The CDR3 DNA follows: TGTGCCAGCTGCCTAATACAGGGGAGCTCCTACAATGAGCAGTTCTTC. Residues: CASCLIQGSSYNEQFF. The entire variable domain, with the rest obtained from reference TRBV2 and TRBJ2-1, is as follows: EPEVTQTPSHQVTQMGQEVILRCVPISNHLYFYWYRQILGQKVEFLVSFYNNEISEKSEIFDDQFSVERPDGSNFTLKIRSTKLEDSAMYFCASCLIQGSSYNEQFFGPGTRLTVL.

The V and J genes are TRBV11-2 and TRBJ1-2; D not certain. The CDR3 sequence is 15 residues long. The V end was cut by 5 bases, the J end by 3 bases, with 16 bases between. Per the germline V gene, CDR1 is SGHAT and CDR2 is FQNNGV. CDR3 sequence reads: CASSRRGGWDYGYTF. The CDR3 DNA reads TGTGCCAGCAGCCGAAGAGGAGGGTGGGACTATGGCTACACCTTC.

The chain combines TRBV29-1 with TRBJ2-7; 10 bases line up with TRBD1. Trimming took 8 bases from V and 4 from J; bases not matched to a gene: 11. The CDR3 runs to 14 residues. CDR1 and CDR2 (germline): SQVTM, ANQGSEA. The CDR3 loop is CSTTGTGDSYEQYF. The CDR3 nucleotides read TGCAGCACAACCGGGACAGGGGATTCTTACGAGCAGTACTTC.

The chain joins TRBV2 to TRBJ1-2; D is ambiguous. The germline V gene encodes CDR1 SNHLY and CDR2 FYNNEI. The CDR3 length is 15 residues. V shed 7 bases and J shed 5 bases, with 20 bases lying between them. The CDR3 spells CASNVGGQWNYGYTF. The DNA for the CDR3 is TGTGCCAGCAATGTCGGCGGGCAATGGAATTATGGCTACACCTTC.

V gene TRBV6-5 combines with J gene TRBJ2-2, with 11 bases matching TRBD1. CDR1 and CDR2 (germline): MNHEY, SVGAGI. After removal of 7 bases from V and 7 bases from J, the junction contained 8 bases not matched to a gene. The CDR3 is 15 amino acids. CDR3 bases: TGTGCCAGCATTACCCTGGACAGGGGGCGCGGGGAGCTGTTTTTT. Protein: CASITLDRGRGELFF.

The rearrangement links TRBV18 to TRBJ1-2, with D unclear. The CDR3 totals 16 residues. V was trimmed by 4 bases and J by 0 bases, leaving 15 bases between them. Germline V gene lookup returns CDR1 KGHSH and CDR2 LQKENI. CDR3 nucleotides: TGTGCCAGCTCACTTTCGACCGGGAGAACTAACTATGGCTACACCTTC. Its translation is CASSLSTGRTNYGYTF.

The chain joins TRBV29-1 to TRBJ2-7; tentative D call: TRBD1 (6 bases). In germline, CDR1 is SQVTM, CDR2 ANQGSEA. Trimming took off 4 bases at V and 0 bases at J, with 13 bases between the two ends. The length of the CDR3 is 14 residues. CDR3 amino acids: CSVVGTQSSYEQYF. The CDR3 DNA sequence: TGCAGCGTTGTGGGGACACAGAGCTCCTACGAGCAGTACTTC.

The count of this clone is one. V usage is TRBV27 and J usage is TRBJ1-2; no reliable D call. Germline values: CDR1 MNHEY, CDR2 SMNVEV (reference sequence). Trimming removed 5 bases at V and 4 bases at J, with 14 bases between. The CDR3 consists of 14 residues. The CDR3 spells CASSPTSVFYGYTF. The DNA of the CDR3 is TGTGCCAGCAGTCCAACCTCGGTTTTCTATGGCTACACCTTC.

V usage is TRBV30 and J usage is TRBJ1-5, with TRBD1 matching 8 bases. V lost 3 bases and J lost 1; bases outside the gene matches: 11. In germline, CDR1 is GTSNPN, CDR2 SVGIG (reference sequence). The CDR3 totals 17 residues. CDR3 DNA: TGTGCCTGGAGCCCGGGGGCAGGGGGCTCGAGCAATCAGCCCCAGCATTTT. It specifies CAWSPGAGGSSNQPQHF.

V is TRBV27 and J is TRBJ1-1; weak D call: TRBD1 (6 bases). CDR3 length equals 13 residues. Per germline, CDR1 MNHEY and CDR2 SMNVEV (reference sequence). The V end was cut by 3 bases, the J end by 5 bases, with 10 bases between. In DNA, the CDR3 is TGTGCCAGCAGTTTCTCAGGGACAACTGAAGCTTTCTTT. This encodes CASSFSGTTEAFF.

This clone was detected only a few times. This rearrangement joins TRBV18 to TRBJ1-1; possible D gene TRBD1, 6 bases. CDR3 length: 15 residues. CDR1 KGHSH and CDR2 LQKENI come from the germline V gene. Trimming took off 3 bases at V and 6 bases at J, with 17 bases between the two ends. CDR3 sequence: CASSPRTAIGSEAFF. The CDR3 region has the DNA TGTGCCAGCTCACCGAGGACAGCAATAGGGTCTGAAGCTTTCTTT.